The rows below give T cell receptor beta chains drawn from one sample of a study of blood T cell repertoires in COVID-19. The table came from immunoSEQ multiplex PCR; TCRdb's copy has only in-frame clones and leaves some out. The sample lists over 300,000 clones, about 90% occurring once. The sequenced sample consisted of peripheral blood. The receptors were gathered from a man aged 18-30 years with active or convalescent COVID-19. CDR3s include the opening cysteine and the closing phenylalanine or tryptophan. D genes are given only for firm matches. Clone size is not always given. Where it is, it says once, few, many or a class for expanded clones.

D gene,V gene,clone size,J gene,CDR3 DNA,CDR3 protein
.,TRBV5-1,once,TRBJ2-3,TGCGCCAGCAGCTTGGTTCTAGCGATAAACGGAGATACGCAGTATTTT,CASSLVLAINGDTQYF
TRBD1,TRBV7-9,.,TRBJ2-1,TGTGCCAGCAGCTTAGGGGTTCGGGACAGAGAGTACAATGAGCAGTTCTTC,CASSLGVRDREYNEQFF
.,TRBV5-6,.,TRBJ1-2,TGTGCCAGCAGCTCCCAGGCGGGGGCCCGCTATGGCTACACCTTC,CASSSQAGARYGYTF
.,TRBV4-3,.,TRBJ2-5,TGCGCCAGCAGCCCGAGATATTTCGAGACCCAGTACTTC,CASSPRYFETQYF
.,TRBV5-1,.,TRBJ1-2,TGCGCCAGCAGCTTGGGGACCTCAGGGGCCGCTTCTGGCTACACCTTC,CASSLGTSGAASGYTF
TRBD1,TRBV4-1,.,TRBJ2-7,TGCGCCAGCAGCCAGCCCCCCAGGGACAGGCAATCCTACGAGCAGTACTTC,CASSQPPRDRQSYEQYF
TRBD2,TRBV4-1,.,TRBJ2-4,TGCGCCAGCAGCCAAGTAGCCCAGCGGGGGGCTAAAAACATTCAGTACTTC,CASSQVAQRGAKNIQYF
.,TRBV21-1,.,TRBJ1-5,TGTGCCAGCAGCAAAAGAGGGGGCAGGGGGTTACGTCAGCCCCAGCATTTT,CASSKRGGRGLRQPQHF
TRBD1,TRBV27,.,TRBJ1-4,TGTGCCAGCAGTTTATGGACAGGGCCTGGTGAAAAACTGTTTTTT,CASSLWTGPGEKLFF
.,TRBV7-3,few,TRBJ2-6,TGTGCCAGCAGTGAACAGGTGGTCTCTGGGGCCAACGTCCTGACTTTC,CASSEQVVSGANVLTF
TRBD2,TRBV28,.,TRBJ2-7,TGTGCCAGCAGTTTATGGGGTAGCGGGCACAGCTCCTACGAGCAGTACTTC,CASSLWGSGHSSYEQYF
.,TRBV10-3,.,TRBJ1-5,TGTGCCACCGCCCGTGATGGGGGGAATCAGCCCCAGCATTTT,CATARDGGNQPQHF
.,TRBV28,.,TRBJ1-1,TGTGCCAGCAGTTTAGCTACAGTGAACACTGAAGCTTTCTTT,CASSLATVNTEAFF
TRBD2,TRBV12-5,.,TRBJ2-3,TGTGCTAGTGGTCTTAGCGGGGGCGGAGATACGCAGTATTTT,CASGLSGGGDTQYF
.,TRBV7-9,.,TRBJ2-5,TGTGCCAGCAGCTCCCTAGGGGCTAGTCAAGAGACCCAGTACTTC,CASSSLGASQETQYF
TRBD2,TRBV25-1,once,TRBJ2-1,TGTGCCAGCAGTGCCACTAGCGGGAGGTCCTACAATGAGCAGTTCTTC,CASSATSGRSYNEQFF
TRBD1,TRBV28,.,TRBJ1-5,TGTGCCAGCAGCCGGGATACAGGGGGCGCGGGAAATCAGCCCCAGCATTTT,CASSRDTGGAGNQPQHF
TRBD1,TRBV5-8,.,TRBJ2-7,TGTGCCAGCAGCCCATGGACAGGGGGATCCTACGAGCAGTACTTC,CASSPWTGGSYEQYF
TRBD1,TRBV3-1/TRBV3-2,.,TRBJ2-3,TGTGCCAGCAGACGGGGACAGGGGAGGACAGATACGCAGTATTTT,CASRRGQGRTDTQYF
.,TRBV7-2,.,TRBJ1-4,TGTGCCAGCAGCCCAGGGCCGTCAACTAATGAAAAACTGTTTTTT,CASSPGPSTNEKLFF
.,TRBV7-2,.,TRBJ1-6,TGTGCCAGCAGCCCGGCCGTCGGGGTCTATAATTCACCCCTCCACTTT,CASSPAVGVYNSPLHF
.,TRBV27,.,TRBJ1-6,TGTGCCAGCAGGGTGCGTAATTCACCCCTCCACTTT,CASRVRNSPLHF
.,TRBV7-7,.,TRBJ1-1,TGTGCTAGCAGCTTCGCATTCGGTGATGAAGCTTTCTTT,CASSFAFGDEAFF
.,TRBV4-3,few,TRBJ1-6,TGCGCCAGCAGCCAAGGCAGGGGTCTGGTACCCCTCCACTTT,CASSQGRGLVPLHF
.,TRBV7-3,.,TRBJ2-1,TGTGCCAGCAGCTTTGGAGGCTCCTACAATGAGCAGTTCTTC,CASSFGGSYNEQFF
.,TRBV7-9,once,TRBJ1-5,TGTGCCAGCAGCTTGGGCAGGGATCAGCCCCAGCATTTT,CASSLGRDQPQHF
TRBD2,TRBV18,few,TRBJ2-3,TGTGCCAGCTCACCGCAGCGGGGGAGCACAGATACGCAGTATTTT,CASSPQRGSTDTQYF
.,TRBV4-3,.,TRBJ1-1,TGCGCCAGCAGCCAAGATAGGGGGTTAGGTGAAGCTTTCTTT,CASSQDRGLGEAFF
TRBD1,TRBV19,few,TRBJ1-5,TGTGCCAGTAGTCGGACAGGGGGCGGTCAGCCCCAGCATTTT,CASSRTGGGQPQHF
.,TRBV11-2,.,TRBJ1-1,TGTGCCAGCAGCCCCGGTGGGGCGGTAGGTGAAGCTTTCTTT,CASSPGGAVGEAFF
TRBD1,TRBV5-6,.,TRBJ2-7,TGTGCCAGCAGCTTGGAGAGACAGGGAGCGCAGTACTTC,CASSLERQGAQYF
TRBD2,TRBV27,few,TRBJ2-1,TGTGCCAGCAGTTTATGGCAACTAGCGGGAGGCGGGGAGCAGTTCTTC,CASSLWQLAGGGEQFF
.,TRBV7-3,.,TRBJ2-5,TGTGCCAGCAGCTTATTCGGTCTAGCAAGGGAGACCCAGTACTTC,CASSLFGLARETQYF